This entry concerns a single T cell receptor beta chain. Its target is unknown. The PCR was carried out with 60 Vbeta primers and 13 Jbeta primers. Using immunoSEQ multiplex PCR, the repertoire was profiled, and TCRdb retains in-frame clones only, with some absent. In the table there are about 150,000 clones, roughly 84% of which are singletons. Per germline, CDR1 MNHNS and CDR2 SASEGT. The CDR3 has 15 residues. Trimming took 2 bases from V and 9 from J, leaving 17 bases between them. The data were obtained in a study of cytomegalovirus exposure and HLA in healthy donors. At the level of the study: From approximately 170 million T cells, an earlier analysis saw 120 million or so unique TCR beta sequences. Study observations and caveats: A later analysis found common viral pathogens apparently linked to several of the most significant clusters. Previously analyzed data showed that most TCR beta V segments were productive at a frequency of about 90% or about 30%. There were some V segments, including TRBV6-2 and TRBV6-3, excluded as indistinguishable.

The sequenced material came from PBMCs. The clonotype comes from a boy under 10 years old in good health and CMV-seronegative. The chain employs TRBV6-1 and TRBJ1-5; no reliable D call. The CDR3 DNA follows: TGTGCCAGCAGTGAACGAGGCAGCCGAATGCGGCCCCAGCATTTT. Amino acid sequence: CASSERGSRMRPQHF.